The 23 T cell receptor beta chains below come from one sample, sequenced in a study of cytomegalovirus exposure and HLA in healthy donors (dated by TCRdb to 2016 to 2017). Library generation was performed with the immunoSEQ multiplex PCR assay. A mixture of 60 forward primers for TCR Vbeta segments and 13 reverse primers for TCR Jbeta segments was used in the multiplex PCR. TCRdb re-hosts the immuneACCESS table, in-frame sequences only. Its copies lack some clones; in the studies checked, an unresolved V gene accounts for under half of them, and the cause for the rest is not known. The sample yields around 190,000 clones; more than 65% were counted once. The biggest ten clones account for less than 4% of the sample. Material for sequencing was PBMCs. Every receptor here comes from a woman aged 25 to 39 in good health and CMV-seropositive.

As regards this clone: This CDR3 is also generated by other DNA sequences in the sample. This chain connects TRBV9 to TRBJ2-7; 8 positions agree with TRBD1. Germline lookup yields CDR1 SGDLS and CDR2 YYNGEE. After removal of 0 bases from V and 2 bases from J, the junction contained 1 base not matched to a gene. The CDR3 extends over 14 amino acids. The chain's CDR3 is CASSVGQGTYEQYF. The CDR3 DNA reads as TGTGCCAGCAGCGTAGGACAGGGGACCTACGAGCAGTACTTC.

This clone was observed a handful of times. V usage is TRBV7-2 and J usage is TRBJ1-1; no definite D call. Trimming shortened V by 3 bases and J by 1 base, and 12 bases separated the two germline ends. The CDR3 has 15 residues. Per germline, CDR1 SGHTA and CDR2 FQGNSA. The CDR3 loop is CASSFSGQANTEAFF. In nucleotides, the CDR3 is TGTGCCAGCAGCTTTAGTGGCCAGGCGAACACTGAAGCTTTCTTT.

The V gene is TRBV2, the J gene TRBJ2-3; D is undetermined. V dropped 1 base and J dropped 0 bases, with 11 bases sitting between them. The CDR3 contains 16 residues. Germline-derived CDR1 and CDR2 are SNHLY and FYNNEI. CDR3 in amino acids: CASSEGLGVSTDTQYF. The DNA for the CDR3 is TGTGCCAGCAGTGAAGGCCTAGGCGTAAGCACAGATACGCAGTATTTT.

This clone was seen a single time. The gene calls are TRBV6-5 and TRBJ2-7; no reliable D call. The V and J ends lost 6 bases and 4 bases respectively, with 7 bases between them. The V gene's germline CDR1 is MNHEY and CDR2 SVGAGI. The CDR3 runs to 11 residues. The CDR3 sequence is CASRNIYEQYF. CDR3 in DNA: TGTGCCAGCAGAAACATTTACGAGCAGTACTTC.

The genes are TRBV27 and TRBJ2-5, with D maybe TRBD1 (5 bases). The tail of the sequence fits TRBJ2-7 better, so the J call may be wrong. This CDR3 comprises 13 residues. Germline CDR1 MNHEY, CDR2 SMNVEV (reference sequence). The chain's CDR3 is CASSLRGSYEQYF. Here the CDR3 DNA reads TGTGCCAGCAGTTTAAGGGGCAGCTACGAGCAGTACTTC.

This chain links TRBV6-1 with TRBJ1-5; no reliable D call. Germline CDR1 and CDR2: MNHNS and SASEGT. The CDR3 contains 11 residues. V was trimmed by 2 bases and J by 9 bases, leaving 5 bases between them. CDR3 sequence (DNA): TGTGCCAGCAGTGAAATCTGGCCCCAGCATTTT. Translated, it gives CASSEIWPQHF.

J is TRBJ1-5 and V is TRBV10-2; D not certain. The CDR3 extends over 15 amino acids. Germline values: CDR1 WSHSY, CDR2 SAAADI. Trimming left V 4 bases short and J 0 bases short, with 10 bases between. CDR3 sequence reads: CASSAPTNSNQPQHF. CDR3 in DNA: TGCGCCAGCAGTGCCCCGACAAATAGCAATCAGCCCCAGCATTTT.

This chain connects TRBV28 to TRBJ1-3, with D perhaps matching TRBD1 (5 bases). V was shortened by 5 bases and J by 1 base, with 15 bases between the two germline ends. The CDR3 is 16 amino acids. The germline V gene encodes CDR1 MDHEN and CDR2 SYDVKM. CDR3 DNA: TGTGCCAGCAGTCTGGGGTCGGGACTTTCTGGAAACACCATATATTTT. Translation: CASSLGSGLSGNTIYF.

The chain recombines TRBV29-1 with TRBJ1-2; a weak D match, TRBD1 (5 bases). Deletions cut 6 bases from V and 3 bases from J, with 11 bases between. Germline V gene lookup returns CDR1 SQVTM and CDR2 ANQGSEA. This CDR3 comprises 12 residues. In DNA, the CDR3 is TGCAGCGTGAAAGGGACTGACTATGGCTACACCTTC. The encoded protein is CSVKGTDYGYTF. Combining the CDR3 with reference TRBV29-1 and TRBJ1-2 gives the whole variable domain SAVISQKPSRDICQRGTSLTIQCQVDSQVTMMFWYRQQPGQSLTLIATANQGSEATYESGFVIDKFPISRPNLTFSTLTVSNMSPEDSSIYLCSVKGTDYGYTFGSGTRLTVV.

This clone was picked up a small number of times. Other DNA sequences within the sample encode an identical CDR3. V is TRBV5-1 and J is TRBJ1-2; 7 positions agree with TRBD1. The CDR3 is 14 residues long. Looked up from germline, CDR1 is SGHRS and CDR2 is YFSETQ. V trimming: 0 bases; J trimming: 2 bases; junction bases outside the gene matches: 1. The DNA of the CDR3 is TGCGCCAGCAGCTTGGGACAGGGAAACTATGGCTACACCTTC. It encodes CASSLGQGNYGYTF.

This CDR3 is CASSILSDWDTQYF. CDR3 coding DNA: TGTGCCAGTAGTATTCTCTCAGATTGGGATACGCAGTATTTT. This rearrangement joins TRBV19 to TRBJ2-3; D uncertain. V dropped 3 bases and J dropped 6 bases, with 13 bases sitting between them. CDR3 length equals 14 residues. Germline values: CDR1 LNHDA, CDR2 SQIVND (reference sequence).

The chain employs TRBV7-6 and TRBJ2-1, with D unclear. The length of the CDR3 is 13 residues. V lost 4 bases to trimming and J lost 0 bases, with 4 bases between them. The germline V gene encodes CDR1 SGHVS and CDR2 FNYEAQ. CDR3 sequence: CASSSSSYNEQFF. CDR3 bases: TGTGCCAGCAGCTCTAGCTCCTACAATGAGCAGTTCTTC. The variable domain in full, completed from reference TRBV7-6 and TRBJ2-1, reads GAGVSQSPRYKVTKRGQDVALRCDPISGHVSLYWYRQALGQGPEFLTYFNYEAQQDKSGLPNDRFSAERPEGSISTLTIQRTEQRDSAMYRCASSSSSYNEQFFGPGTRLTVL.

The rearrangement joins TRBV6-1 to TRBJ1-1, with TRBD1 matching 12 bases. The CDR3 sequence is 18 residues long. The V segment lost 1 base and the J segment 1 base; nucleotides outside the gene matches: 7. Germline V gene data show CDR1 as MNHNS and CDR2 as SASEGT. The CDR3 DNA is TGTGCCAGCAGTGAAGGGGACAGGGGGCCATTTAAGAACACTGAAGCTTTCTTT. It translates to CASSEGDRGPFKNTEAFF.

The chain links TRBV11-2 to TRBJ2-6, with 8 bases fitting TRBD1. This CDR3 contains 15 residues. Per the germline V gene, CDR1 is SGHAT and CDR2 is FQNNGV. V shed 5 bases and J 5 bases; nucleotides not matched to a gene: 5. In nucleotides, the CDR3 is TGTGCCAGCAGCGAACAGGGGGATCGGGCCAACGTCCTGACTTTC. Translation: CASSEQGDRANVLTF.

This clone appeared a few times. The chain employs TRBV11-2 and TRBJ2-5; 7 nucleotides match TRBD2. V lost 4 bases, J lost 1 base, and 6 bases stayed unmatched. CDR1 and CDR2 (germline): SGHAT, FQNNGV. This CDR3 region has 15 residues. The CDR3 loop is CASSSLRLAQETQYF. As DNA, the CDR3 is TGTGCCAGCAGCTCCCTCAGACTAGCCCAAGAGACCCAGTACTTC.

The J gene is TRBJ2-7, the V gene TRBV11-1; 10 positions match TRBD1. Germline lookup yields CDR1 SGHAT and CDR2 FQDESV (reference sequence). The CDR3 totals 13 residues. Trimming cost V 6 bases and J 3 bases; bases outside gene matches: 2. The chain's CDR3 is CASRDRGNYEQYF. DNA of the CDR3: TGTGCCAGCAGGGACAGGGGGAACTACGAGCAGTACTTC.

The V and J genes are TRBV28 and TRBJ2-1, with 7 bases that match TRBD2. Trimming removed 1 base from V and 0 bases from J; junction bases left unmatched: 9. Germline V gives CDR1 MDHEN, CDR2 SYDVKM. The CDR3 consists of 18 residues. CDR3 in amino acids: CASSLYIAGRRSYNEQFF. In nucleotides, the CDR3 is TGTGCCAGCAGTTTATATATCGCCGGGAGGCGCTCCTACAATGAGCAGTTCTTC. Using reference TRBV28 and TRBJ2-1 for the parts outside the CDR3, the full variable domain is DVKVTQSSRYLVKRTGEKVFLECVQDMDHENMFWYRQDPGLGLRLIYFSYDVKMKEKGDIPEGYSVSREKKERFSLILESASTNQTSMYLCASSLYIAGRRSYNEQFFGPGTRLTVL.

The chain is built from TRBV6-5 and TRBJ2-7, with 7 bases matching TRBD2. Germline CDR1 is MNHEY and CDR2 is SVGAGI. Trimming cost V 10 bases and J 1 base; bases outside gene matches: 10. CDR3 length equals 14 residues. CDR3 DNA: TGTGCCAACCTTCATCAAGCGGGATCCTACGAGCAGTACTTC. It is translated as CANLHQAGSYEQYF.

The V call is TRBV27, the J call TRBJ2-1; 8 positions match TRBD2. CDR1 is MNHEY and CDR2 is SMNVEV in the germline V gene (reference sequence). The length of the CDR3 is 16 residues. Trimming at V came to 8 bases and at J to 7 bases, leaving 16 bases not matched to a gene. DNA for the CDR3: TGTGCCAGCCGCCTAGCGGGCCTGGAAAATGCGAATGAGCAGTTCTTC. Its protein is CASRLAGLENANEQFF.

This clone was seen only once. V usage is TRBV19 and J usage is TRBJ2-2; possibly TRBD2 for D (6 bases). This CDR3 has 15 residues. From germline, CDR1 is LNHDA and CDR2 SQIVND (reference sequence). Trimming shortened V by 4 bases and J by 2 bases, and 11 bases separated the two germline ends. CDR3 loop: CASSTGTLNTGELFF. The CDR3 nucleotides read TGTGCCAGTAGTACCGGGACTTTAAACACCGGGGAGCTGTTTTTT.

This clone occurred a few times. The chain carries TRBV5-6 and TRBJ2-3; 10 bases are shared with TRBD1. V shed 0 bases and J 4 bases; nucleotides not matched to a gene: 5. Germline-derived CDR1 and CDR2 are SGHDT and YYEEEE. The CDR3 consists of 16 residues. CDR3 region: CASSLEGQGVADTQYF. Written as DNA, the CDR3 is TGTGCCAGCAGCTTGGAAGGACAGGGGGTCGCAGATACGCAGTATTTT.

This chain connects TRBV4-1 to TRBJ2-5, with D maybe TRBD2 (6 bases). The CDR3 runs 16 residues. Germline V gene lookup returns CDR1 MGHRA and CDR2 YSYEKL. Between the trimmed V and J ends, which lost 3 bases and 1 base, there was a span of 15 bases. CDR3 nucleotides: TGCGCCAGCAGCCAGGAGGGTTTCCTTTCCCAAGAGACCCAGTACTTC. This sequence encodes CASSQEGFLSQETQYF.

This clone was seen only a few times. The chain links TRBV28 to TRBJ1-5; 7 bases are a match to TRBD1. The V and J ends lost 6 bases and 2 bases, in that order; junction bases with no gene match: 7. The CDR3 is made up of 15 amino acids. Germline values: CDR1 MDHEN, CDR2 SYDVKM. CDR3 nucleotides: TGTGCCAGCAGCCATCCCGGGACAGGCAATCAGCCCCAGCATTTT. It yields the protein CASSHPGTGNQPQHF.